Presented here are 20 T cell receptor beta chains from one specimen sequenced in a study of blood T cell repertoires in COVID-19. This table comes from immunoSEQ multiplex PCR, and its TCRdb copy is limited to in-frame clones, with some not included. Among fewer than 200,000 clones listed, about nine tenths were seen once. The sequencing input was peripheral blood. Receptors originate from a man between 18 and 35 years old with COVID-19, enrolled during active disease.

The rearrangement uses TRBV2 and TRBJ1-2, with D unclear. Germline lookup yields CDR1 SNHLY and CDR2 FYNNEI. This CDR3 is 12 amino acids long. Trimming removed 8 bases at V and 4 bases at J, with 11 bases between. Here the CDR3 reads CASSSETYGYTF. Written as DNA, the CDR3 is TGTGCCAGCTCCTCGGAGACCTATGGCTACACCTTC.

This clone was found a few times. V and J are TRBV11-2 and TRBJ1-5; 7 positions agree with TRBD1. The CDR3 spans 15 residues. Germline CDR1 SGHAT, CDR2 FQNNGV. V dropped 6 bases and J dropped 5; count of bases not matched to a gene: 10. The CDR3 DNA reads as TGTGCCAGCAGTAAAGGGGGCAGGGACCATCAGCCCCAGCATTTT. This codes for CASSKGGRDHQPQHF.

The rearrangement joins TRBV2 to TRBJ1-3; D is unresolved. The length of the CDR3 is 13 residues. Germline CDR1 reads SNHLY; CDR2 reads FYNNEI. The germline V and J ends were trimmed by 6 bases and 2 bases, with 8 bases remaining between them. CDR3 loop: CASRSGTGNTIYF. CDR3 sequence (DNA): TGTGCCAGCAGATCGGGGACTGGAAACACCATATATTTT.

The CDR3 protein is CASSFGGMTYEQYF. The CDR3 DNA is TGTGCCAGCAGTTTCGGCGGGATGACCTACGAGCAGTACTTC. The V gene is TRBV27, the J gene TRBJ2-7; TRBD2 is a possible D gene (6 bases). Germline assignment: CDR1 MNHEY and CDR2 SMNVEV (reference sequence). The germline V and J ends were trimmed by 3 bases and 2 bases, with 11 bases remaining between them. This CDR3 region has 14 residues.

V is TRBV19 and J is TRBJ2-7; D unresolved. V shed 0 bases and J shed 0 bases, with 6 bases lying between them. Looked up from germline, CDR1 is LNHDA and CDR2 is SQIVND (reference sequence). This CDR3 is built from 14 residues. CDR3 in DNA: TGTGCCAGTAGTATAGAAGCGAACTCCTACGAGCAGTACTTC. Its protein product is CASSIEANSYEQYF.

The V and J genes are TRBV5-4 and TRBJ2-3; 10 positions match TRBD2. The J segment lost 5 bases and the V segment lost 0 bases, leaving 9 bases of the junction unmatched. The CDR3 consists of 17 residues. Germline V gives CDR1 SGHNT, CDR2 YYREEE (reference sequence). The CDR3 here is CASSLAGSGRAGDTQYF. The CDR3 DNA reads TGTGCCAGCAGCTTGGCCGGCAGCGGGAGGGCCGGAGATACGCAGTATTTT.

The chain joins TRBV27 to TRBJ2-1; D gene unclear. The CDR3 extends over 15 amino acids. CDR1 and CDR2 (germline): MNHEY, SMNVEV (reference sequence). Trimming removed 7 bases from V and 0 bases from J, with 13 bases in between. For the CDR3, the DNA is TGTGCCAGCATGTTGGTGACGGGCTCCTACAATGAGCAGTTCTTC. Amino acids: CASMLVTGSYNEQFF.

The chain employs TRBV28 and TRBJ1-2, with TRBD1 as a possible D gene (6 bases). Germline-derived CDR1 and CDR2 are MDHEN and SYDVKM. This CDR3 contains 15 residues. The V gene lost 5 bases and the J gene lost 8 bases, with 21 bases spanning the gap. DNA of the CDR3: TGTGCCAGCAGTGGTTGGAGCGGGGGGCTGGCCGGCTACACCTTC. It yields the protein CASSGWSGGLAGYTF.

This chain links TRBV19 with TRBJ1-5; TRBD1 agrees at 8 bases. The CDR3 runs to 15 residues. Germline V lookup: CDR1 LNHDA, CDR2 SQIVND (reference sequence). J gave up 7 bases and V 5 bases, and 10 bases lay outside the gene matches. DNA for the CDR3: TGTGCCAGTAGTTGGGGCCAGGGGGCAGAGCAGCCCCAGCATTTT. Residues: CASSWGQGAEQPQHF.

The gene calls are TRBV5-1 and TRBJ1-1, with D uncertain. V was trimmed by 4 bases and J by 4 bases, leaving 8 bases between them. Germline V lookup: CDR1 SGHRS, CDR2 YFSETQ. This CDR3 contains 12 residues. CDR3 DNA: TGCGCCAGCAGCCCGGAGAGCACTGAAGCTTTCTTT. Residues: CASSPESTEAFF. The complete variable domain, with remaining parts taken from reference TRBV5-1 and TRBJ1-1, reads KAGVTQTPRYLIKTRGQQVTLSCSPISGHRSVSWYQQTPGQGLQFLFEYFSETQRNKGNFPGRFSGRQFSNSRSEMNVSTLELGDSALYLCASSPESTEAFFGQGTRLTVV.

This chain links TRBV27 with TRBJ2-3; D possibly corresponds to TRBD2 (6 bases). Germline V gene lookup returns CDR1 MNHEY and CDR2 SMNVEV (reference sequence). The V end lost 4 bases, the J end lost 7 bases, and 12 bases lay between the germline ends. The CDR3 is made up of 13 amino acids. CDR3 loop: CASSWDSMNTQYF. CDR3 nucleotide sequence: TGTGCCAGCAGTTGGGACTCGATGAATACGCAGTATTTT.

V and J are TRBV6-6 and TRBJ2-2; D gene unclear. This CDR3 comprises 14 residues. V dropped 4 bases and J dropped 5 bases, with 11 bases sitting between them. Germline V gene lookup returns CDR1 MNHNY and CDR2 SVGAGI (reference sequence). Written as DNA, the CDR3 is TGTGCCAGCAGTTCGGCTAGTGGTACCGGGGAGCTGTTTTTT. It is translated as CASSSASGTGELFF.

For the CDR3, the DNA is TGTGCCAGCAGTACAGGGGTGGCTGAAGCTTTCTTT. Protein: CASSTGVAEAFF. The rearrangement joins TRBV12-3 or TRBV12-4 to TRBJ1-1; 7 bases agree with TRBD1. The ends lost 5 bases at V and 6 bases at J; junction bases unmatched: 3. The CDR3 runs 12 residues.

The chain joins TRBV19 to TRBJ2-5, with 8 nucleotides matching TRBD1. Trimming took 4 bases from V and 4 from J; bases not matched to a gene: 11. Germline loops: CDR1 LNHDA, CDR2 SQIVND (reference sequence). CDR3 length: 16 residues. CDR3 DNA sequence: TGTGCCAGTAGTACCCTCCGGACAGGGCGGGGAGAGACCCAGTACTTC. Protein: CASSTLRTGRGETQYF.

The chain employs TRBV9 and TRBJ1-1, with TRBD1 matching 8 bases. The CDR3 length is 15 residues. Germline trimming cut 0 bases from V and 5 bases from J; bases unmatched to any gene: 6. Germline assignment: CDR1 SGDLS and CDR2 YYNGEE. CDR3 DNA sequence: TGTGCCAGCAGCGTAGTCCCGGACAGGGCTACTGAAGCTTTCTTT. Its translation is CASSVVPDRATEAFF.

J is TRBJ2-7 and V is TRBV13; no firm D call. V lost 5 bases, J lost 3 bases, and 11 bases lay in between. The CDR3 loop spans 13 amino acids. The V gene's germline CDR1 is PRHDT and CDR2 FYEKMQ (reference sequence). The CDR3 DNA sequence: TGTGCCAGCAGCCCCCGAGGTTTCTACGAGCAGTACTTC. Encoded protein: CASSPRGFYEQYF.

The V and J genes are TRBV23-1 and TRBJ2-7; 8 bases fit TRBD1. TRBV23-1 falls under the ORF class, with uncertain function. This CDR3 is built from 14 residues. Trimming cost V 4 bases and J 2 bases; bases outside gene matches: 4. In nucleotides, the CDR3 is TGCGCCAGCAGTCTCGGACAGGGTACCTACGAGCAGTACTTC. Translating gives CASSLGQGTYEQYF.

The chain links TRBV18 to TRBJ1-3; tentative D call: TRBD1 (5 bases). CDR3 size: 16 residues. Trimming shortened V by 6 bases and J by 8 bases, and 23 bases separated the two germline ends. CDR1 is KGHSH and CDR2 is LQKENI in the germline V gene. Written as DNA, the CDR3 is TGTGCCAGCTCCCTTCCAAGGGGTCCGGCCCAGGACACCATATATTTT. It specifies CASSLPRGPAQDTIYF.

CDR3 residues: CASRTGGLTPLHF. CDR3 DNA: TGTGCCAGCAGGACAGGGGGCTTGACACCCCTCCACTTT. The rearrangement joins TRBV6-5 to TRBJ1-6; 10 nucleotides match TRBD1. This CDR3 comprises 13 residues. V gave up 6 bases and J gave up 11 bases; unmatched junction bases: 4. In germline, CDR1 is MNHEY, CDR2 SVGAGI.

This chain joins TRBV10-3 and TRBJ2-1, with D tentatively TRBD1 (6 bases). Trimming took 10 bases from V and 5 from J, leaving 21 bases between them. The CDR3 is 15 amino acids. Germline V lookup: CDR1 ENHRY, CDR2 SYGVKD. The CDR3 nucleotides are TGTGCCACCGAGCTCGGTCAGGGGCTGGACAATGAGCAGTTCTTC. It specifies CATELGQGLDNEQFF.